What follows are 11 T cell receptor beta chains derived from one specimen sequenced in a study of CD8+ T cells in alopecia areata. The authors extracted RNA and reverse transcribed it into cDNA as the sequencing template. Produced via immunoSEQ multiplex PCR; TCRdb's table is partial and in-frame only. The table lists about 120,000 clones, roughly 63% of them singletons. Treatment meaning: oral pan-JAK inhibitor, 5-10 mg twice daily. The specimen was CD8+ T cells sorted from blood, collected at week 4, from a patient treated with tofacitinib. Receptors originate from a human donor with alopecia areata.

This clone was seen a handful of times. As DNA, the CDR3 is TGCAGCGTCTACGGCGCTAGCGGGGGGGCCCCGGAGACCCAGTACTTC. This translates into CSVYGASGGAPETQYF. The rearrangement links TRBV29-1 to TRBJ2-5; 12 bases line up with TRBD2. Germline-derived CDR1 and CDR2 are SQVTM and ANQGSEA. The CDR3 extends over 16 amino acids. The trim removed 6 bases at V and 5 bases at J, leaving 13 bases unmatched.

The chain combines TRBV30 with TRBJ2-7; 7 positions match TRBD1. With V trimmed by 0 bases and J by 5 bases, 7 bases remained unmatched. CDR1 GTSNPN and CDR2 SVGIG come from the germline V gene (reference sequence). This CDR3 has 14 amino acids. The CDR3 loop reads CAWSVVQGTDEQYF. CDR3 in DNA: TGTGCCTGGAGTGTGGTACAGGGGACCGACGAGCAGTACTTC. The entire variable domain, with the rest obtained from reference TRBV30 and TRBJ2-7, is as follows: SQTIHQWPATLVQPVGSPLSLECTVEGTSNPNLYWYRQAAGRGLQLLFYSVGIGQISSEVPQNLSASRPQDRQFILSSKKLLLSDSGFYLCAWSVVQGTDEQYFGPGTRLTVT.

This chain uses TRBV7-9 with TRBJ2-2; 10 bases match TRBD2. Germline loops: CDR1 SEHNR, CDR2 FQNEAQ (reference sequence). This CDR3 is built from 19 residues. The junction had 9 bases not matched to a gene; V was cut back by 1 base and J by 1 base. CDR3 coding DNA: TGTGCCAGCAGCTTAGGGTATCTAGCGGGGGCGATGAACACCGGGGAGCTGTTTTTT. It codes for CASSLGYLAGAMNTGELFF.

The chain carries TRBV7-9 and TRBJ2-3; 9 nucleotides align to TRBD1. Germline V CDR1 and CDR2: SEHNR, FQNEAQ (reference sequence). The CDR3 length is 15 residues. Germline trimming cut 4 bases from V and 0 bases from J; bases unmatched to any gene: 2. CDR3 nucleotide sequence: TGTGCCAGCAGCTCTGGACAGGGGAGCACAGATACGCAGTATTTT. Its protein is CASSSGQGSTDTQYF. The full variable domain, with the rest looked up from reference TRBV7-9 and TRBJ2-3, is DTGVSQNPRHKITKRGQNVTFRCDPISEHNRLYWYRQTLGQGPEFLTYFQNEAQLEKSRLLSDRFSAERPKGSFSTLEIQRTEQGDSAMYLCASSSGQGSTDTQYFGPGTRLTVL.

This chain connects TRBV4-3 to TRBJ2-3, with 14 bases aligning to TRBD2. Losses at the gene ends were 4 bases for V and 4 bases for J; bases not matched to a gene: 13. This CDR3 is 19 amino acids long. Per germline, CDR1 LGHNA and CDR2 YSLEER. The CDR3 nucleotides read TGCGCCAGCAGCCCCATGACTAGCGGGGGGGTTGAAATCGCAGATACGCAGTATTTT. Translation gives CASSPMTSGGVEIADTQYF.

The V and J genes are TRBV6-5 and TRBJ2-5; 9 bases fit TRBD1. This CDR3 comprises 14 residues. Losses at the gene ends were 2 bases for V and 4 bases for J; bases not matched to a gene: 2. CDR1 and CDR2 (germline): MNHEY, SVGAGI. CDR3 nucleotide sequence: TGTGCCAGCAGTTACCTGACAGGGGGAGAGACCCAGTACTTC. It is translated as CASSYLTGGETQYF.

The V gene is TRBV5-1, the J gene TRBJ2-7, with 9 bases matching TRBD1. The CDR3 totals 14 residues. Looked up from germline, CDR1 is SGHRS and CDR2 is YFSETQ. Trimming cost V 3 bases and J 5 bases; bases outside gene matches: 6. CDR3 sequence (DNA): TGCGCCAGCAGCTACGGGACAGGGTATGACGAGCAGTACTTC. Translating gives CASSYGTGYDEQYF. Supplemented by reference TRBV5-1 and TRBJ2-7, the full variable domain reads KAGVTQTPRYLIKTRGQQVTLSCSPISGHRSVSWYQQTPGQGLQFLFEYFSETQRNKGNFPGRFSGRQFSNSRSEMNVSTLELGDSALYLCASSYGTGYDEQYFGPGTRLTVT.

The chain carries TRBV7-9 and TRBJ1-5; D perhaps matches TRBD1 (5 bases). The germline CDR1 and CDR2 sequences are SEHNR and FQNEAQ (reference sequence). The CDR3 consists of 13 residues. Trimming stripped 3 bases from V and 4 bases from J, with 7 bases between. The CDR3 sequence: CASSLPGNQPQHF. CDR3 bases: TGTGCCAGCAGCTTGCCAGGGAATCAGCCCCAGCATTTT. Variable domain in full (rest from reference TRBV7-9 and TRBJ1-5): DTGVSQNPRHKITKRGQNVTFRCDPISEHNRLYWYRQTLGQGPEFLTYFQNEAQLEKSRLLSDRFSAERPKGSFSTLEIQRTEQGDSAMYLCASSLPGNQPQHFGDGTRLSIL.

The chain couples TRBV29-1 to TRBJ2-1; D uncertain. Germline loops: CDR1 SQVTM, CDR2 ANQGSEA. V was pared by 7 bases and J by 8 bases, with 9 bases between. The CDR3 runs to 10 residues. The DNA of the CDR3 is TGCAGCGCCCCCCTCGATGAGCAGTTCTTC. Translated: CSAPLDEQFF.

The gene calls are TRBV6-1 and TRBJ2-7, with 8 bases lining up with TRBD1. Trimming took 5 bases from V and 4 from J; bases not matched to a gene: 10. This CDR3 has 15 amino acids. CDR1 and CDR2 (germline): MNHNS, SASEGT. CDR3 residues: CASSHIGTGWYEQYF. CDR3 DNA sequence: TGTGCCAGCAGTCATATCGGGACAGGTTGGTACGAGCAGTACTTC.

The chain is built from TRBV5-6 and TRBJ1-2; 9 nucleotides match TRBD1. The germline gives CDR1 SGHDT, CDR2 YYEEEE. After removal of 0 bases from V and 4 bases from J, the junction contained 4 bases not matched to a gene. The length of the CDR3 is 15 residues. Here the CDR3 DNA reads TGTGCCAGCAGCTTGGTCCGGGACAGGGCCTATGGCTACACCTTC. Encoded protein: CASSLVRDRAYGYTF.